Below, 11 T cell receptor beta chains from the same sample are listed, as sequenced in a study of identifying expanded T cells in peripheral blood. The data were produced by immunoSEQ multiplex PCR, yet TCRdb's version contains in-frame clones alone and is incomplete. The sample has tens of thousands of clones; 88% are singletons. Sequencing was performed on blood. These receptors originate from a person aged 18 to 75 in good health.

V gene TRBV18 combines with J gene TRBJ2-7, with 10 bases lining up with TRBD1. The CDR3 loop spans 15 amino acids. The V and J ends lost 0 bases and 3 bases, in that order; junction bases with no gene match: 2. In germline, CDR1 is KGHSH, CDR2 LQKENI. CDR3 nucleotides: TGTGCCAGCTCACCACCAGGGACAGGGGACTACGAGCAGTACTTC. The encoded protein is CASSPPGTGDYEQYF.

The chain has TRBV27 and TRBJ2-7; perhaps TRBD2 as D (6 bases). CDR3 size: 13 residues. Germline V CDR1 and CDR2: MNHEY, SMNVEV (reference sequence). Trimming removed 4 bases at V and 6 bases at J, with 13 bases between. CDR3 in DNA: TGTGCCAGCAGTTCATATCAGGGAGGCGAGCAGTACTTC. As protein: CASSSYQGGEQYF.

V and J are TRBV6-6 and TRBJ1-2, with TRBD1 identical over 8 bases. The CDR3 length is 14 residues. V lost 4 bases to trimming and J lost 4 bases; unmatched junction nucleotides: 5. Per the germline V gene, CDR1 is MNHNY and CDR2 is SVGAGI (reference sequence). The CDR3: CASSFTGGGYGYTF. Here the CDR3 DNA reads TGTGCCAGCAGTTTCACAGGGGGTGGCTATGGCTACACCTTC.

J is TRBJ1-1 and V is TRBV7-9; D might be TRBD1 (6 bases). Per the germline V gene, CDR1 is SEHNR and CDR2 is FQNEAQ (reference sequence). The CDR3 consists of 12 residues. V lost 6 bases and J lost 5, with 10 bases in between. For the CDR3, the DNA is TGTGCCAGCAGGTCAGGGGTTACTGAAGCTTTCTTT. As protein: CASRSGVTEAFF.

V usage is TRBV4-1 and J usage is TRBJ1-4; possibly TRBD1 for D (6 bases). The CDR3 is made up of 15 amino acids. CDR1 MGHRA and CDR2 YSYEKL come from the germline V gene. Trimming took 3 bases from V and 8 from J, leaving 16 bases between them. CDR3: CASSHRDTAREKLFF. The CDR3 DNA reads as TGCGCCAGCAGCCATAGGGACACGGCGAGGGAAAAACTGTTTTTT.

The CDR3 DNA is TGTGCCAGCAGTTACTCTGGGTGGGGAGGCTATGGCTACACCTTC. Translation: CASSYSGWGGYGYTF. This sequence joins TRBV6-5 and TRBJ1-2; no definite D call. Germline loops: CDR1 MNHEY, CDR2 SVGAGI. V lost 0 bases and J 4 bases, leaving 12 bases between the germline ends. The CDR3 is made up of 15 amino acids.

This sequence joins TRBV18 and TRBJ1-1; D unresolved. Trimming took 3 bases from V and 3 from J, leaving 14 bases between them. The CDR3 extends over 15 amino acids. Germline V gene sequence: CDR1 KGHSH, CDR2 LQKENI. The CDR3 nucleotides read TGTGCCAGCTCACCCAGTACCCCCGGGTACACTGAAGCTTTCTTT. Its protein is CASSPSTPGYTEAFF.

The rearrangement links TRBV4-1 to TRBJ2-5; D gene ambiguous. There are 15 residues in the CDR3. V lost 2 bases and J 7 bases, leaving 17 bases between the germline ends. The V gene's germline CDR1 is MGHRA and CDR2 YSYEKL. This chain's CDR3 is CASSQLPGPGRTQYF. The CDR3 DNA is TGCGCCAGCAGCCAACTCCCAGGTCCCGGAAGGACCCAGTACTTC.

V gene TRBV5-1 combines with J gene TRBJ2-1, with 8 nucleotides matching TRBD2. Germline V gene sequence: CDR1 SGHRS, CDR2 YFSETQ. V was clipped by 3 bases and J by 2 bases; unmatched bases: 4. The CDR3 has 15 residues. In DNA form, the CDR3 reads TGCGCCAGCAGCTCCGCGGGGGGACCCTACAATGAGCAGTTCTTC. It is translated as CASSSAGGPYNEQFF.

V is TRBV7-2 and J is TRBJ2-3, with 7 bases lining up with TRBD2. J lost 3 bases, V lost 3 bases, and 6 bases had no gene match. The V gene's germline CDR1 is SGHTA and CDR2 FQGNSA. The CDR3 is 15 amino acids. The CDR3 sequence is CASSFGVGGTDTQYF. In DNA form, the CDR3 reads TGTGCCAGCAGCTTTGGTGTGGGAGGGACAGATACGCAGTATTTT.

The rearrangement links TRBV29-1 to TRBJ2-5; tentatively, D is TRBD1 (5 bases). CDR1 is SQVTM, CDR2 ANQGSEA, per germline. This CDR3 contains 11 residues. The germline V and J ends were trimmed by 6 bases and 2 bases, with 7 bases remaining between them. CDR3 in amino acids: CSVGVQETQYF. CDR3 DNA: TGCAGCGTAGGGGTTCAAGAGACCCAGTACTTC.